This T cell receptor (beta chain) comes out of a study of T-cell reconstitution after alpha-beta-depleted transplantation in children. J was trimmed by 5 bases and V by 4 bases; bases with no gene match: 7. This CDR3 has 14 amino acids. Germline values: CDR1 KGHSH, CDR2 LQKENI. TCRbeta library preparation incorporated unique molecular identifiers. Each CDR3 protein is one row after TCRdb ran MiXCR on the PCR reads. The table shows roughly 670,000 distinct CDR3 sequences, with roughly 13% occurring only once. This clonotype was seen ten or more times. The source is a girl aged 2 to 10 with congenital amegakaryocytic thrombocytopenia, due to receive a stem cell transplant. The V gene is TRBV18, the J gene TRBJ2-5; 7 bases are shared with TRBD2. Sample: PBMCs, taken before TCRalphabeta/CD19-depleted stem cell transplant. The CDR3 protein is CASSLTSRAETQYF. The CDR3 region has the DNA TGTGCCAGCTCACTGACTAGCAGAGCGGAGACCCAGTACTTC.